The 10 T cell receptor beta chains listed next were all sequenced from one sample in a study of cytomegalovirus exposure and HLA in healthy donors. The PCR ran on 60 Vbeta and 13 Jbeta primers. Data came from immunoSEQ multiplex PCR; TCRdb stores just in-frame clones and leaves some out. In the table there are 140,000 or so clones, around two thirds of which are singletons. Sequenced sample: PBMCs. The receptors were sampled from a young man in good health and CMV-seropositive.

The genes are TRBV7-2 and TRBJ2-3; 8 bases fit TRBD1. Germline loops: CDR1 SGHTA, CDR2 FQGNSA. Trimming cost V 2 bases and J 5 bases; bases outside gene matches: 6. CDR3 length: 15 residues. CDR3 sequence reads: CASSLSGRGRDTQYF. In DNA, the CDR3 is TGTGCCAGCAGCTTATCGGGCAGGGGGCGAGATACGCAGTATTTT.

The genes are TRBV28 and TRBJ2-3; 10 bases match TRBD2. The junction had 2 bases not matched to a gene; V was cut back by 7 bases and J by 1 base. This CDR3 has 14 amino acids. Germline CDR1 and CDR2: MDHEN and SYDVKM. The CDR3: CASKLAGGTDTQYF. The CDR3 DNA reads TGTGCCAGCAAGCTAGCGGGAGGCACAGATACGCAGTATTTT. The complete variable domain, with remaining parts taken from reference TRBV28 and TRBJ2-3, reads DVKVTQSSRYLVKRTGEKVFLECVQDMDHENMFWYRQDPGLGLRLIYFSYDVKMKEKGDIPEGYSVSREKKERFSLILESASTNQTSMYLCASKLAGGTDTQYFGPGTRLTVL.

The genes are TRBV5-6 and TRBJ2-1, with D uncertain. This CDR3 region has 12 residues. V was shortened by 4 bases and J by 9 bases, with 11 bases between the two germline ends. Germline V gene sequence: CDR1 SGHDT, CDR2 YYEEEE. CDR3 sequence (DNA): TGTGCCAGCAGCCCCTCGTCCCGTGAGCAGTTCTTC. It translates to CASSPSSREQFF. The variable domain in full, with the rest retrieved from reference TRBV5-6 and TRBJ2-1, is DAGVTQSPTHLIKTRGQQVTLRCSPKSGHDTVSWYQQALGQGPQFIFQYYEEEERQRGNFPDRFSGHQFPNYSSELNVNALLLGDSALYLCASSPSSREQFFGPGTRLTVL.

This clone showed up just a few times. CDR3 protein: CASSLGTGAGDTQYF. Written as DNA, the CDR3 is TGTGCCAGCAGCCTGGGGACAGGGGCAGGGGATACGCAGTATTTT. The chain couples TRBV5-8 to TRBJ2-3; 10 bases map to TRBD1. J gave up 6 bases and V 4 bases, and 8 bases lay outside the gene matches. The germline CDR1 and CDR2 sequences are SGHTS and YDEGEE. This CDR3 comprises 15 residues. Variable domain in full (rest from reference TRBV5-8 and TRBJ2-3): EAGVTQSPTHLIKTRGQQATLRCSPISGHTSVYWYQQALGLGLQFLLWYDEGEERNRGNFPPRFSGRQFPNYSSELNVNALELEDSALYLCASSLGTGAGDTQYFGPGTRLTVL.

The rearrangement uses TRBV20-1 and TRBJ1-2, with 7 bases that match TRBD1. The germline gives CDR1 DFQATT, CDR2 SNEGSKA (reference sequence). Unmatched junction bases numbered 2, after V lost 6 bases and J lost 4 bases. The CDR3 contains 11 residues. CDR3 sequence: CSAPGGYGYTF. The CDR3 nucleotides are TGCAGTGCGCCAGGGGGCTATGGCTACACCTTC.

With respect to this clone: At one of its ends the junction is not consistent with the germline gene, which may arise from a read error. This chain links TRBV7-7 with TRBJ2-7; 8 positions match TRBD1. The CDR3 consists of 20 residues. Germline values: CDR1 SSHAT, CDR2 FNYEAQ (reference sequence). CDR3 loop: CASSREVLMVGQELSYEQYF. The DNA for the CDR3 is TGTGCTAGCAGTCGAGAGGTCTTGATGGTGGGACAGGAACTCTCCTACGAGCAGTACTTC.

This rearrangement joins TRBV28 to TRBJ1-5; 8 bases line up with TRBD1. CDR3 length: 18 amino acids. After removal of 7 bases from V and 0 bases from J, the junction contained 14 bases not matched to a gene. Germline assignment: CDR1 MDHEN and CDR2 SYDVKM. This chain's CDR3 is CASITGEQGAYSNQPQHF. The DNA of the CDR3 is TGTGCCAGCATCACCGGCGAGCAGGGGGCTTATAGCAATCAGCCCCAGCATTTT.

J is TRBJ2-3 and V is TRBV7-3; D is unclear. The germline V gene encodes CDR1 SGHTA and CDR2 FQGTGA. Trimming shortened V by 3 bases and J by 0 bases, and 7 bases separated the two germline ends. The CDR3 has 14 amino acids. The CDR3 spells CASSFRASTDTQYF. The CDR3 region has the DNA TGTGCCAGCAGCTTTCGAGCTAGCACAGATACGCAGTATTTT.

This clone was detected a few times. The chain carries TRBV4-3 and TRBJ2-7; 7 nucleotides agree with TRBD1. Germline V lookup: CDR1 LGHNA, CDR2 YSLEER. V shed 2 bases and J 1 base; nucleotides not matched to a gene: 2. The CDR3 has 14 residues. The CDR3 is CASSQRQGSYEQYF. The CDR3 DNA is TGCGCCAGCAGCCAAAGACAGGGTTCCTACGAGCAGTACTTC.

The J gene is TRBJ1-2, the V gene TRBV7-9; tentative D call: TRBD1 (5 bases). CDR3 size: 15 residues. V was pared by 1 base and J by 5 bases, with 14 bases between. Germline values: CDR1 SEHNR, CDR2 FQNEAQ (reference sequence). The CDR3 protein is CASSLDAGPGYGYTF. Here the CDR3 DNA reads TGTGCCAGCAGCTTAGACGCGGGGCCAGGGTATGGCTACACCTTC. Looking up the rest from reference TRBV7-9 and TRBJ1-2 gives the full variable domain: DTGVSQNPRHKITKRGQNVTFRCDPISEHNRLYWYRQTLGQGPEFLTYFQNEAQLEKSRLLSDRFSAERPKGSFSTLEIQRTEQGDSAMYLCASSLDAGPGYGYTFGSGTRLTVV.